Presented here are 32 T cell receptor beta chains from one specimen sequenced in a study of OX40 agonist ivuxolimab in advanced cancers. The method was immunoSEQ multiplex PCR; TCRdb's version includes in-frame clones alone and lacks a portion of them. The repertoire consists of over 55,000 clones, with 75% to 90% occurring once and the leading ten covering approximately 10%. Here the sequenced sample was CD4+ or CD8+ T cells sorted from blood, taken in a trial of the OX40 agonist ivuxolimab. The receptors were gathered from an adult with an advanced solid tumor such as melanoma, head and neck, liver or kidney cancer.

This clone was recorded a few times. The V gene is TRBV27, the J gene TRBJ1-2; D not certain. Germline CDR1 and CDR2: MNHEY and SMNVEV (reference sequence). Trimming took 9 bases from V and 0 from J, leaving 11 bases between them. The CDR3 length is 13 residues. The CDR3 DNA is TGTGCCAGTAGACAATTAGCTAACTATGGCTACACCTTC. As protein: CASRQLANYGYTF.

The genes are TRBV9 and TRBJ1-2, with D perhaps matching TRBD1 (6 bases). The CDR3 sequence is 16 residues long. Germline CDR1 is SGDLS and CDR2 is YYNGEE. The V end was cut by 4 bases, the J end by 1 base, with 17 bases between. CDR3 sequence (DNA): TGTGCCAGCAGCCCAAGGACAGTCTCTTTTAACTATGGCTACACCTTC. This encodes CASSPRTVSFNYGYTF.

The chain couples TRBV6-5 to TRBJ1-2; D not certain. The CDR3 is 14 amino acids. Trimming took off 0 bases at V and 4 bases at J, with 9 bases between the two ends. CDR1 MNHEY and CDR2 SVGAGI come from the germline V gene. The CDR3 sequence is CASSYSRNGYGYTF. DNA of the CDR3: TGTGCCAGCAGTTACTCACGGAACGGCTATGGCTACACCTTC.

The V and J genes are TRBV11-1 and TRBJ2-4, with D perhaps assigned TRBD1 or TRBD2 (6 bases each). V was pared by 4 bases and J by 0 bases, with 10 bases between. The CDR3 totals 15 residues. CDR1 is SGHAT, CDR2 FQDESV, per germline (reference sequence). In DNA form, the CDR3 reads TGTGCCAGCAGCTCCGGGGGCCTAGCCAAAAACATTCAGTACTTC. Translated: CASSSGGLAKNIQYF.

The rearrangement uses TRBV18 and TRBJ2-1, with D uncertain. This CDR3 spans 15 amino acids. The germline V gene encodes CDR1 KGHSH and CDR2 LQKENI. Trimming took off 0 bases at V and 2 bases at J, with 8 bases between the two ends. CDR3 in DNA: TGTGCCAGCTCACCACCGAGTGGAACCTACAATGAGCAGTTCTTC. It yields the protein CASSPPSGTYNEQFF.

The chain employs TRBV19 and TRBJ1-1; 7 bases line up with TRBD1. This CDR3 comprises 16 residues. Germline CDR1 is LNHDA and CDR2 is SQIVND (reference sequence). With V trimmed by 5 bases and J by 1 base, 10 bases remained unmatched. The CDR3 sequence is CASSFLWTGQNTEAFF. CDR3 DNA sequence: TGTGCCAGTAGTTTCCTTTGGACAGGCCAGAACACTGAAGCTTTCTTT.

The V and J genes are TRBV5-1 and TRBJ1-4, with no clear D. The germline gives CDR1 SGHRS, CDR2 YFSETQ. Trimming pared 2 bases from V and 5 bases from J, leaving 7 bases between. The CDR3 length is 13 residues. The CDR3 here is CASSFTPNEKLFF. Here the CDR3 DNA reads TGCGCCAGCAGCTTTACACCGAATGAAAAACTGTTTTTT. The complete variable domain, with remaining parts taken from reference TRBV5-1 and TRBJ1-4, reads KAGVTQTPRYLIKTRGQQVTLSCSPISGHRSVSWYQQTPGQGLQFLFEYFSETQRNKGNFPGRFSGRQFSNSRSEMNVSTLELGDSALYLCASSFTPNEKLFFGSGTQLSVL.

The chain uses TRBV7-9 and TRBJ1-5; D call uncertain. CDR1 and CDR2 from the germline V gene are SEHNR and FQNEAQ (reference sequence). Trimming shortened V by 0 bases and J by 2 bases, and 8 bases separated the two germline ends. The CDR3 runs 15 residues. The CDR3 DNA follows: TGTGCCAGCAGCTTAGCGGGTGGACGCAATCAGCCCCAGCATTTT. It yields the protein CASSLAGGRNQPQHF.

The count of this clone is one. The V gene is TRBV9, the J gene TRBJ1-5, with unresolved D. V lost 0 bases, J lost 4 bases, and 11 bases lay in between. This CDR3 comprises 15 residues. Germline CDR1 reads SGDLS; CDR2 reads YYNGEE. The DNA of the CDR3 is TGTGCCAGCAGCGTAGTGGGGTCTGATAATCAGCCCCAGCATTTT. Translation gives CASSVVGSDNQPQHF.

This clone was recorded once. The chain carries TRBV19 and TRBJ2-7, with D possibly TRBD1 on 6 matching bases. With 1 base removed from V and 6 bases from J, the gap between germline ends came to 16 bases. The CDR3 runs to 15 residues. Germline CDR1 and CDR2: LNHDA and SQIVND (reference sequence). CDR3: CASSIVAQGSGEQYF. DNA for the CDR3: TGTGCCAGTAGTATAGTAGCACAGGGATCAGGCGAGCAGTACTTC.

By proportion, this clone is medium-sized. The chain recombines TRBV5-1 with TRBJ1-1; 7 bases match TRBD1. The CDR3 contains 17 residues. With V trimmed by 1 base and J by 3 bases, 12 bases remained unmatched. The germline gives CDR1 SGHRS, CDR2 YFSETQ. CDR3 residues: CASSLLYRGRVYTEAFF. Written as DNA, the CDR3 is TGCGCCAGCAGCTTGTTATACAGGGGCCGGGTTTACACTGAAGCTTTCTTT.

This chain links TRBV13 with TRBJ2-5; TRBD1 matches at 7 bases. The end of the DNA aligns better with TRBJ2-7, so the J call may be wrong. Germline V CDR1 and CDR2: PRHDT, FYEKMQ (reference sequence). This CDR3 is built from 16 residues. CDR3 loop: CASSSSLTGPIDEQYF. In DNA form, the CDR3 reads TGTGCCAGCAGCTCCTCTTTGACAGGGCCGATCGACGAGCAGTACTTC.

This clone occurred a few times. The chain joins TRBV10-3 to TRBJ2-1; a possible D gene is TRBD2 (6 bases). The CDR3 runs 13 residues. Trimming shortened V by 3 bases and J by 6 bases, and 9 bases separated the two germline ends. CDR1 and CDR2 (germline): ENHRY, SYGVKD. The CDR3 loop is CAISELASNEQFF. The CDR3 bases are TGTGCCATCAGTGAACTAGCTAGCAATGAGCAGTTCTTC.

V is TRBV18 and J is TRBJ2-7, with 7 bases aligning to TRBD1. Unmatched junction bases numbered 8, after V lost 6 bases and J lost 0 bases. This CDR3 region has 15 residues. Germline loops: CDR1 KGHSH, CDR2 LQKENI. CDR3 nucleotides: TGTGCCAGCTCCCGGACCACAGGGGTCTCCTACGAGCAGTACTTC. This encodes CASSRTTGVSYEQYF.

The chain employs TRBV28 and TRBJ1-3; unclear D gene. The CDR3 spans 15 residues. Between the trimmed V and J ends, which lost 6 bases and 5 bases, there was a span of 17 bases. From germline, CDR1 is MDHEN and CDR2 SYDVKM. In DNA, the CDR3 is TGTGCCAGCAGGACACACCGGGCAACCCGAAACACCATATATTTT. Protein product: CASRTHRATRNTIYF.

This clone was found a few times. This rearrangement joins TRBV29-1 to TRBJ2-3; no reliable D call. V was clipped by 4 bases and J by 0 bases, with 11 bases between them. The V gene's germline CDR1 is SQVTM and CDR2 ANQGSEA. The CDR3 runs to 14 residues. This CDR3 reads CSVGGRPSTDTQYF. CDR3 DNA: TGCAGCGTTGGCGGACGCCCTAGCACAGATACGCAGTATTTT.

The chain uses TRBV4-1 and TRBJ2-1; TRBD1 agrees at 7 bases. Per germline, CDR1 MGHRA and CDR2 YSYEKL. The J segment lost 7 bases and the V segment lost 4 bases, leaving 13 bases of the junction unmatched. The CDR3 sequence is 16 residues long. CDR3 nucleotide sequence: TGCGCCAGCAGCCTTCGAGTACTACAGGGGAAGAATGAGCAGTTCTTC. Protein product: CASSLRVLQGKNEQFF.

The V and J genes are TRBV18 and TRBJ2-5; TRBD1 is a possible D gene (6 bases). The germline V gene encodes CDR1 KGHSH and CDR2 LQKENI. The ends were cut back, 2 bases at V and 3 bases at J, with 10 bases in the middle. CDR3 length: 14 amino acids. CDR3 nucleotides: TGTGCCAGCTCACCAAGGGGGTACGAAGAGACCCAGTACTTC. Protein product: CASSPRGYEETQYF.

The chain recombines TRBV18 with TRBJ2-1; no definite D call. The germline CDR1 and CDR2 sequences are KGHSH and LQKENI. The CDR3 has 17 residues. Trimming shortened V by 5 bases and J by 0 bases, and 17 bases separated the two germline ends. CDR3 DNA sequence: TGTGCCAGCTCAACTAAACGCGGCCAGAGCTCCTACAATGAGCAGTTCTTC. Protein sequence: CASSTKRGQSSYNEQFF.

The chain couples TRBV4-1 to TRBJ2-1; perhaps D is TRBD1 or TRBD2 (7 bases each). CDR1 is MGHRA and CDR2 is YSYEKL in the germline V gene. CDR3 length equals 15 residues. Deletions cut 6 bases from V and 1 base from J, with 13 bases between. This chain's CDR3 is CASRPGGGSYNEQFF. The CDR3 nucleotides are TGCGCCAGCAGGCCAGGGGGGGGATCCTACAATGAGCAGTTCTTC.

The chain recombines TRBV18 with TRBJ1-2; 10 positions agree with TRBD1. The germline V gene encodes CDR1 KGHSH and CDR2 LQKENI. Losses at the gene ends were 1 base for V and 4 bases for J; bases not matched to a gene: 3. The CDR3 loop spans 15 amino acids. In nucleotides, the CDR3 is TGTGCCAGCTCACCACAGGGACAGGGGAGCTATGGCTACACCTTC. It specifies CASSPQGQGSYGYTF.

The chain carries TRBV5-1 and TRBJ2-3; D perhaps matches TRBD2 (7 bases). V lost 3 bases to trimming and J lost 3 bases, with 11 bases between them. This CDR3 spans 14 amino acids. Germline V gene data show CDR1 as SGHRS and CDR2 as YFSETQ. This CDR3 is CASSSGGFTDTQYF. CDR3 nucleotides: TGCGCCAGCAGCTCGGGGGGCTTTACAGATACGCAGTATTTT.

The genes are TRBV7-9 and TRBJ1-2; TRBD1 is a possible D gene (6 bases). The CDR3 runs to 14 residues. Trimming took 3 bases from V and 4 from J, leaving 12 bases between them. Germline V gene data show CDR1 as SEHNR and CDR2 as FQNEAQ (reference sequence). CDR3 nucleotides: TGTGCCAGCAGCTTTAGTTGGGGGCTCTATGGCTACACCTTC. Translating it yields CASSFSWGLYGYTF.

The CDR3 is CASSPPSSNEQFF. For the CDR3, the DNA is TGTGCCAGCTCACCCCCCAGTAGTAATGAGCAGTTCTTC. The V and J genes are TRBV18 and TRBJ2-1; no clear D gene. Germline V lookup: CDR1 KGHSH, CDR2 LQKENI. Trimming shortened V by 3 bases and J by 7 bases, and 10 bases separated the two germline ends. The CDR3 is made up of 13 amino acids.

This clone was seen just once. V usage is TRBV4-1 and J usage is TRBJ2-1; the D gene could be TRBD1 or TRBD2 (6 bases each). The CDR3 length is 15 residues. CDR1 MGHRA and CDR2 YSYEKL come from the germline V gene. V was shortened by 0 bases and J by 3 bases, with 9 bases between the two germline ends. The CDR3: CASSQDRGLYNEQFF. The CDR3 DNA sequence: TGCGCCAGCAGCCAAGACAGGGGACTCTACAATGAGCAGTTCTTC.

This clone has just one count. This chain joins TRBV5-5 and TRBJ1-1, with TRBD1 matching 8 bases. The CDR3 totals 13 residues. Germline values: CDR1 SGHKS, CDR2 YYEKEE (reference sequence). With 3 bases clipped from V and 4 bases from J, the junction kept 2 bases outside the gene matches. This chain's CDR3 is CASSSTGGTEAFF. DNA of the CDR3: TGTGCCAGCAGCTCCACAGGGGGCACTGAAGCTTTCTTT.

V gene TRBV5-1 combines with J gene TRBJ2-5, with D unresolved. The DNA end is more similar to TRBJ2-7, so the J call may be wrong. CDR3 length equals 14 residues. Germline V gene lookup returns CDR1 SGHRS and CDR2 YFSETQ. The CDR3 region has the DNA TGCGCCAGCAGCTTGGCCGACCGTTGGGGCGAGCAGTACTTC. Residues: CASSLADRWGEQYF.

The chain is built from TRBV6-6 and TRBJ1-1, with D maybe TRBD1 (6 bases). The CDR3 covers 13 residues. The V gene's germline CDR1 is MNHNY and CDR2 SVGAGI (reference sequence). Deletions cut 5 bases from V and 4 bases from J, with 11 bases between. The CDR3 bases are TGTGCCAGCAGTCGAATAGGGGGCACTGAAGCTTTCTTT. Residues: CASSRIGGTEAFF.

This chain uses TRBV6-5 with TRBJ1-1; D uncertain. CDR1 is MNHEY and CDR2 is SVGAGI in the germline V gene. Trimming took off 2 bases at V and 4 bases at J, with 14 bases between the two ends. CDR3 length: 15 residues. CDR3 coding DNA: TGTGCCAGCAGTTACGGGATAGGGTTGGGCACTGAAGCTTTCTTT. Encoded protein: CASSYGIGLGTEAFF.

V and J are TRBV5-1 and TRBJ1-6; a possible D gene is TRBD1 (5 bases). V dropped 0 bases and J dropped 4 bases, with 8 bases sitting between them. The CDR3 runs to 15 residues. Per germline, CDR1 SGHRS and CDR2 YFSETQ. CDR3 coding DNA: TGCGCCAGCAGCTTGGGGACAAGATATAATTCACCCCTCCACTTT. Its protein is CASSLGTRYNSPLHF.

The J gene is TRBJ1-1, the V gene TRBV6-1; D ambiguous. Trimming removed 8 bases at V and 5 bases at J, with 18 bases between. The CDR3 contains 14 residues. The germline V gene has CDR1 MNHNS and CDR2 SASEGT. This CDR3 reads CASLLSAIFTEAFF. As DNA, the CDR3 is TGTGCCAGCCTATTAAGCGCAATATTTACTGAAGCTTTCTTT.

The chain couples TRBV15 to TRBJ2-5; possibly TRBD1 for D (6 bases). Germline V gene data show CDR1 as LNHNV and CDR2 as YYDKDF (reference sequence). Trimming removed 0 bases from V and 1 base from J, with 9 bases in between. The CDR3 is 15 amino acids. This chain's CDR3 is CATSRDHRAQETQYF. The CDR3, as DNA: TGTGCCACCAGCAGAGATCACAGGGCCCAAGAGACCCAGTACTTC. Looking up the rest from reference TRBV15 and TRBJ2-5 gives the full variable domain: DAMVIQNPRYQVTQFGKPVTLSCSQTLNHNVMYWYQQKSSQAPKLLFHYYDKDFNNEADTPDNFQSRRPNTSFCFLDIRSPGLGDTAMYLCATSRDHRAQETQYFGPGTRLLVL.